The 10 T cell receptor beta chains below all came from one sample that was sequenced in a study of blood T cells in healthy people across ages. Primers used in a second PCR of about 6 to 11 cycles were a sample-barcoded 5' primer and a J-beta primer mix. TCRdb fed the 5' RACE reads into MiXCR, producing one record per CDR3 protein. Among roughly 730,000 distinct CDR3 sequences listed, 45% to 70% were seen once. The material sequenced was blood. These receptors were taken from a man aged 35-49 years in good health.

The chain is built from TRBV28 and TRBJ2-3, with D perhaps given as TRBD1 or TRBD2 (5 bases each). The CDR3 is made up of 15 amino acids. In germline, CDR1 is MDHEN, CDR2 SYDVKM. The ends were cut back, 7 bases at V and 2 bases at J, with 16 bases in the middle. DNA for the CDR3: TGTGCCAGCACGGAACGGGGCCGGACCACAGATACGCAGTATTTT. The encoded protein is CASTERGRTTDTQYF.

V and J are TRBV14 and TRBJ2-7, with D unresolved. With 1 base removed from V and 2 bases from J, the gap between germline ends came to 12 bases. Germline V gives CDR1 SGHDN, CDR2 FVKESK. The CDR3 has 15 amino acids. The CDR3 nucleotides are TGTGCCAGCAGCCAAGTCGGGCTCGACCCCTACGAGCAGTACTTC. Its protein is CASSQVGLDPYEQYF.

This clonotype was seen only a few times. The genes are TRBV18 and TRBJ2-7; no firm D call. The CDR3 sequence is 13 residues long. The ends were cut back, 8 bases at V and 0 bases at J, with 11 bases in the middle. CDR1 is KGHSH, CDR2 LQKENI, per germline. As DNA, the CDR3 is TGTGCCAGCAGCCCCGGTGCCTCCTACGAGCAGTACTTC. Translating gives CASSPGASYEQYF.

In its sample, this clonotype was seen a few times. The chain is built from TRBV12-5 and TRBJ2-5; 13 bases are shared with TRBD2. With 6 bases clipped from V and 11 bases from J, the junction kept 12 bases outside the gene matches. Germline V CDR1 and CDR2: LGHNT, FRNRAP. The CDR3 is 15 residues long. The CDR3 nucleotides read TGTGCTAGTGGCCTCGGACTAGCGGGAGCTGAAGAGCAGTACTTC. Its protein is CASGLGLAGAEEQYF.

The chain links TRBV6-2 or TRBV6-3 to TRBJ2-1; either TRBD1 or TRBD2 may supply D (6 bases each). This CDR3 has 15 residues. Trimming removed 7 bases at V and 12 bases at J, with 25 bases between. Germline-derived CDR1 and CDR2 are MNHEY and SVGEGT. The CDR3 loop is CASTSVEGVQPRQFF. The CDR3, as DNA: TGTGCCAGCACTTCAGTGGAGGGGGTGCAACCCCGGCAGTTCTTC.

CDR3 in DNA: TGTGCCAGCAGCTTAACCGGGGGCATCGTCTATGGCTACACCTTC. Amino acids: CASSLTGGIVYGYTF. This chain connects TRBV7-3 to TRBJ1-2; TRBD1 is a possible D gene (6 bases). Trimming left V 0 bases short and J 4 bases short, with 12 bases between. This CDR3 is 15 amino acids long. Looked up from germline, CDR1 is SGHTA and CDR2 is FQGTGA.

The V call is TRBV18, the J call TRBJ2-4, with a tentative D call TRBD2 (6 bases). The DNA end lines up better with TRBJ2-7; the J call may be wrong. The CDR3 contains 14 residues. Looked up from germline, CDR1 is KGHSH and CDR2 is LQKENI. DNA of the CDR3: TGTGCCAGCTCACCACCGAGAGGGACTGACGAGCAGTACTTC. It is translated as CASSPPRGTDEQYF.

About this clonotype: The DNA is omitted, as the CDR3 cannot be located on it reliably, and the CDR3 follows TCRdb's listing. The gene calls are TRBV6-5 and TRBJ1-5. The CDR3 has 15 amino acids, counting both end residues. Germline V gives CDR1 MNHEY, CDR2 SVGAGI. The CDR3 sequence: CASSSSDGSNQPQHF.

The J gene is TRBJ2-5, the V gene TRBV6-5; 11 nucleotides agree with TRBD1. The J segment lost 4 bases and the V segment lost 6 bases, leaving 10 bases of the junction unmatched. In germline, CDR1 is MNHEY, CDR2 SVGAGI. The CDR3 sequence is 16 residues long. CDR3 in amino acids: CASRPDRGHILETQYF. The CDR3 DNA follows: TGTGCCAGCAGACCGGACAGGGGGCATATCTTAGAGACCCAGTACTTC.

The table lists this clonotype with a few counts. As DNA, the CDR3 is TGTGCCAGCAGTTCCTTAATGGACCAGTACTTC. Residues: CASSSLMDQYF. The rearrangement joins TRBV6-6 to TRBJ2-5; D not certain. This CDR3 contains 11 residues. V lost 4 bases and J 10 bases, leaving 10 bases between the germline ends. CDR1 is MNHNY, CDR2 SVGAGI, per germline (reference sequence).